This T cell receptor beta chain was captured by sequencing in a study of Ad26.COV2.S vaccination and SARS-CoV-2 variants (dated by TCRdb to the early 2020s). About the investigation overall: Donors in the vaccine arm were drawn from COV1001, a multicentre, randomized, double-blind, placebo-controlled phase I-IIa trial testing Ad26.COV2.S in healthy adults. Participants in the trial were split at random into five groups of five each, receiving low-dose or high-dose Ad26.COV2.S once or twice, or else placebo on both occasions. The specificity and breadth of SARS-CoV-2-reactive T cell receptors after Ad26.COV2.S vaccination were assessed by TCRbeta repertoire sequencing. Blinding of investigators to trial group allocation was maintained during experiments and outcome assessment. Ad26.COV2.S was administered intramuscularly at a dose of 5x10^10 or 1x10^11 viral particles, either as one shot or as two shots given 56 days apart. The TCR-sequenced set comprised about 32 samples: some 19 Ad26.COV2.S vaccine recipients, 5 placebo recipients and 8 SARS-CoV-2 convalescent individuals. Beyond this particular receptor, the publication reports: Vaccine and placebo recipients had comparable non-spike TCR breadth, which fits with the vaccine containing only spike. The study was not powered for comparison of responses between vaccine doses or regimens. Higher spike-specific TCR breadth was observed in Ad26.COV2.S recipients than in placebo recipients (P = 0.0014). The authors noted that total T cell responses may have been underestimated by the TCR breadth and depth analyses. Substantial breadth of spike-specific CD8+ and CD4+ T cell responses was reported after vaccination.

The meaning of the sample's treatment or condition label: 15 to 20 received Ad26.COV2.S at low or high dose, single or two shots; 5 received placebo; per-sample allocation not given. For vaccine and placebo recipients, the sequenced repertoires came from samples collected on day 63 after the first injection. In Cohort 1b, around 23 adults aged 18-55 years were enrolled at a single site in Boston, USA, between 29 July and 7 August 2020. As a vaccine, Ad26.COV2.S was a replication-incompetent adenovirus type 26 vector that expressed a prefusion-stabilized SARS-CoV-2 spike protein derived from the original Wuhan strain. TCRbeta CDR3 regions were sequenced with the immunoSEQ Assay. After extraction, genomic DNA underwent amplification by bias-controlled multiplex PCR, followed by high-throughput sequencing. In the source study's methods: Collapsing and filtering of sequences were performed to quantify the absolute abundance of each unique TCRbeta CDR3 region. T cell fraction was estimated by normalization of TCRbeta template counts to usable DNA, with usable DNA being measured through amplification of reference genes present in all nucleated cells. Repertoire TCRs were annotated as SARS-CoV-2-specific by exact matching of V gene, CDR3 amino acid sequence and J gene to a known reactive TCR set. The reference SARS-CoV-2 TCR set was obtained from MIRA and was filtered for enrichment in COVID-19-positive ImmuneCODE repertoires, whereby public or cross-reactive TCRs were removed. Using the MIRA antigens, annotated TCRs were further analysed by specific ORF or by position within an ORF. Depth was the summed frequency of annotated unique rearrangements, while breadth was defined as annotated unique rearrangements over total unique productive rearrangements. TCR breadth was compared between groups using two-sided Wilcoxon rank-sum tests. Drawn from immuneACCESS, this table holds only the in-frame rearrangements with V and J called that TCRdb kept. Clones are partly lost; checked studies trace under half to an unresolved V gene and leave the rest unexplained. Clone size and V and J calls were adopted from that table, with D and trimming inferred from the DNA. The sample profile shows 350,000 to 500,000 clones; about nine tenths of them were found once. Jointly, the top ten make up 12% of the sample.

The germline V gene sets CDR1 to SQVTM and CDR2 to ANQGSEA. From the cysteine through the phenylalanine, the CDR3 covers 11 amino acids. Solely the CDR3 DNA is kept, with 33 bases framed from the first base. V is pared back by 5 bases and J by 10 bases, with 12 bases lying between the germline termini. As regards this clone: The specificity of this receptor is unknown. Base qualities are missing; no much larger clone stands one base away.

The chain is assembled from TRBV29-1 and TRBJ2-1; tentative D gene TRBD1, with 7 bases matching. The TCR comes from a person between 18 and 60 years old who received the Ad26.COV2.S COVID-19 vaccine or a placebo. The sample was peripheral blood, taken in a trial of Ad26.COV2.S vaccine versus placebo. The CDR3 in this case is CSVQGGGEQFF. The DNA sequence is as follows: TGCAGCGTTCAGGGGGGCGGGGAGCAGTTCTTC.